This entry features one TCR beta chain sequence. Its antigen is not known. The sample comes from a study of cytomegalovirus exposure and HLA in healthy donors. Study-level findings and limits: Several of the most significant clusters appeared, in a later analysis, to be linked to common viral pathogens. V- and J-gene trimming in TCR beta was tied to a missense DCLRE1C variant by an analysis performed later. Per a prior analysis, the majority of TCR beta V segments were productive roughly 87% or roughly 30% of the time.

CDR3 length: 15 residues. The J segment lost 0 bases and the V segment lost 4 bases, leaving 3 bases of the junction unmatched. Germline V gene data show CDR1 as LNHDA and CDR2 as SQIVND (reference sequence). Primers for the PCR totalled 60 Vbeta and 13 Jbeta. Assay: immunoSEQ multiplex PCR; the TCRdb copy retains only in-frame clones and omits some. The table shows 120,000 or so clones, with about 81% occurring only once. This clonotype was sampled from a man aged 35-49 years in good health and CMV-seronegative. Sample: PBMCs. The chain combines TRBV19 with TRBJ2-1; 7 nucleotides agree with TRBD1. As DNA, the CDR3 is TGTGCCAGTAGTACGGACAGGAGCTCCTACAATGAGCAGTTCTTC. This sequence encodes CASSTDRSSYNEQFF.